This note documents a single T cell receptor (beta chain) sequence. Germline lookup yields CDR1 SGHRS and CDR2 YFSETQ. The V end lost 0 bases, the J end lost 2 bases, and 14 bases lay between the germline ends. The CDR3 has 17 residues. The sample originates from a study of blood T cell repertoires in COVID-19. Original methodology: From reference gene primer amplification, estimates of nucleated cell counts were derived. Using immunoSEQ multiplex PCR, the repertoire was profiled, and TCRdb retains in-frame clones only, with some absent. V, J and clone size are taken as reported in that table, and D and trimming were inferred from the DNA itself. This sample has 260,000 or so clones; nearly 85% occur once, and the top ten carry 7.5% to 9%.

This sequence was found in a human donor in a cohort sampled during active COVID-19. The genes are TRBV5-1 and TRBJ2-2; perhaps TRBD1 as D (6 bases). The sequencing sample was made of peripheral blood. The CDR3: CASSLGLGTQNTGELFF. In DNA, the CDR3 is TGCGCCAGCAGCTTGGGTTTGGGGACACAAAACACCGGGGAGCTGTTTTTT.